The next 18 T cell receptor beta chains were all read from a single sample in a study of cytomegalovirus exposure and HLA in healthy donors. The method was immunoSEQ multiplex PCR; TCRdb's version includes in-frame clones alone and lacks a portion of them. The data show 150,000 to 200,000 clones, under 90% seen once. The sample taken for sequencing was PBMCs. Receptor source: a woman between 18 and 29 years old in good health and CMV-seropositive.

V gene TRBV7-3 combines with J gene TRBJ2-1; 10 bases fit TRBD1. The ends lost 0 bases at V and 4 bases at J; junction bases unmatched: 3. Germline CDR1 and CDR2: SGHTA and FQGTGA. This CDR3 spans 16 amino acids. CDR3 DNA: TGTGCCAGCAGCTTAACGGGACAGGGGATTTACAATGAGCAGTTCTTC. Its translation: CASSLTGQGIYNEQFF.

About this clone: This likely traces to a read error, being one base from a far larger clone. J is TRBJ1-4 and V is TRBV6-5, with TRBD1 matching 9 bases. The CDR3 covers 14 residues. The V gene's germline CDR1 is MNHEY and CDR2 SVGAGI. The V segment lost 2 bases and the J segment 5 bases; nucleotides outside the gene matches: 0. Here the CDR3 reads CASSYGTGNEKLFF. The CDR3, as DNA: TGTGCCAGCAGTTACGGGACAGGGAATGAAAAACTGTTTTTT.

The rearrangement uses TRBV10-1 and TRBJ2-7; TRBD1 agrees at 12 bases. J gave up 12 bases and V 0 bases, and 15 bases lay outside the gene matches. Germline V gives CDR1 WNHNN, CDR2 SYGVQD (reference sequence). The CDR3 runs to 17 residues. CDR3 in DNA: TGCGCCAGCAGTGAGTCGGCAGGACGGGACAGGGGGCCTAAGCGGTACTTC. Amino acids: CASSESAGRDRGPKRYF.

The chain employs TRBV5-1 and TRBJ1-3; a weak D match, TRBD1 (6 bases). Germline loops: CDR1 SGHRS, CDR2 YFSETQ. The CDR3 has 14 amino acids. Trimming removed 4 bases from V and 4 bases from J, with 12 bases in between. Here the CDR3 DNA reads TGCGCCAGCAGCGCCCGGACAGCGGGAAACACCATATATTTT. Translating gives CASSARTAGNTIYF. Together with reference TRBV5-1 and TRBJ1-3, the CDR3 gives the full variable domain: KAGVTQTPRYLIKTRGQQVTLSCSPISGHRSVSWYQQTPGQGLQFLFEYFSETQRNKGNFPGRFSGRQFSNSRSEMNVSTLELGDSALYLCASSARTAGNTIYFGEGSWLTVV.

This chain connects TRBV18 to TRBJ1-5; 7 nucleotides align to TRBD1. CDR3 size: 13 residues. V shed 3 bases and J 8 bases; nucleotides not matched to a gene: 4. Germline V gives CDR1 KGHSH, CDR2 LQKENI. CDR3 protein: CASSPDRLEPQHF. For the CDR3, the DNA is TGTGCCAGCTCACCGGACAGGTTGGAGCCCCAGCATTTT. Using reference TRBV18 and TRBJ1-5 for the parts outside the CDR3, the full variable domain is NAGVMQNPRHLVRRRGQEARLRCSPMKGHSHVYWYRQLPEEGLKFMVYLQKENIIDESGMPKERFSAEFPKEGPSILRIQQVVRGDSAAYFCASSPDRLEPQHFGDGTRLSIL.

This clone has only one observation. This chain links TRBV7-9 with TRBJ2-1; 13 nucleotides match TRBD2. The ends lost 5 bases at V and 5 bases at J; junction bases unmatched: 3. The CDR3 consists of 15 residues. Germline V lookup: CDR1 SEHNR, CDR2 FQNEAQ (reference sequence). CDR3 bases: TGTGCCAGCAGCCGGACTAGCGGGAGTAACAATGAGCAGTTCTTC. Residues: CASSRTSGSNNEQFF. Supplemented by reference TRBV7-9 and TRBJ2-1, the full variable domain reads DTGVSQNPRHKITKRGQNVTFRCDPISEHNRLYWYRQTLGQGPEFLTYFQNEAQLEKSRLLSDRFSAERPKGSFSTLEIQRTEQGDSAMYLCASSRTSGSNNEQFFGPGTRLTVL.

The chain combines TRBV28 with TRBJ1-2; TRBD1 agrees at 9 bases. Germline assignment: CDR1 MDHEN and CDR2 SYDVKM. With V trimmed by 6 bases and J by 4 bases, 6 bases remained unmatched. This CDR3 is 14 amino acids long. This chain's CDR3 is CASSPTGGVYGYTF. The CDR3 DNA reads as TGTGCCAGCAGCCCGACAGGGGGTGTCTATGGCTACACCTTC.

This clone was counted once. The chain joins TRBV30 to TRBJ2-7; TRBD2 aligns across 10 bases. Unmatched junction bases numbered 12, after V lost 2 bases and J lost 2 bases. Germline CDR1 reads GTSNPN; CDR2 reads SVGIG (reference sequence). The CDR3 has 17 residues. The CDR3, as DNA: TGTGCCTGGAGTCCCCTAGCGGGAGTTGGTCCGACCTACGAGCAGTACTTC. Amino acid sequence: CAWSPLAGVGPTYEQYF.

This chain links TRBV18 with TRBJ2-1, with 8 bases matching TRBD1. This CDR3 comprises 19 residues. Germline V gives CDR1 KGHSH, CDR2 LQKENI. J lost 0 bases, V lost 3 bases, and 13 bases had no gene match. This CDR3 reads CASSPNLRTGMSSYNEQFF. In DNA form, the CDR3 reads TGTGCCAGCTCACCCAATTTAAGGACAGGGATGAGCTCCTACAATGAGCAGTTCTTC.

V is TRBV2 and J is TRBJ2-5; possible D gene TRBD1, 6 bases. With 3 bases removed from V and 0 bases from J, the gap between germline ends came to 8 bases. Per the germline V gene, CDR1 is SNHLY and CDR2 is FYNNEI. The CDR3 sequence is 14 residues long. The CDR3 here is CASSDWTDQETQYF. CDR3 DNA sequence: TGTGCCAGCAGTGATTGGACAGACCAAGAGACCCAGTACTTC.

The chain uses TRBV5-1 and TRBJ1-1, with unresolved D. Germline CDR1 reads SGHRS; CDR2 reads YFSETQ. V was pared by 0 bases and J by 1 base, with 4 bases between. The CDR3 length is 13 residues. Here the CDR3 DNA reads TGCGCCAGCAGCTTGGGGGCGAACACTGAAGCTTTCTTT. Translation gives CASSLGANTEAFF.

The chain combines TRBV15 with TRBJ1-2; D uncertain. The CDR3 loop spans 16 amino acids. V was shortened by 0 bases and J by 6 bases, with 17 bases between the two germline ends. The germline CDR1 and CDR2 sequences are LNHNV and YYDKDF (reference sequence). CDR3: CATSRDPTWAVDGYTF. For the CDR3, the DNA is TGTGCCACCAGCAGAGATCCTACATGGGCCGTCGATGGCTACACCTTC. The complete variable domain, with remaining parts taken from reference TRBV15 and TRBJ1-2, reads DAMVIQNPRYQVTQFGKPVTLSCSQTLNHNVMYWYQQKSSQAPKLLFHYYDKDFNNEADTPDNFQSRRPNTSFCFLDIRSPGLGDTAMYLCATSRDPTWAVDGYTFGSGTRLTVV.

This clone has only a few counts. This sequence joins TRBV10-1 and TRBJ2-7; 7 positions match TRBD2. The CDR3 covers 14 residues. Germline V gene lookup returns CDR1 WNHNN and CDR2 SYGVQD (reference sequence). The V segment lost 6 bases and the J segment 0 bases; nucleotides outside the gene matches: 5. The CDR3 bases are TGCGCCAGCAGCCCAGCTAGCGGCTCCTACGAGCAGTACTTC. It translates to CASSPASGSYEQYF.

J is TRBJ2-3 and V is TRBV7-9, with TRBD2 identical over 8 bases. This CDR3 spans 16 amino acids. The germline gives CDR1 SEHNR, CDR2 FQNEAQ (reference sequence). V lost 1 base to trimming and J lost 2 bases; unmatched junction nucleotides: 5. CDR3 protein: CASSLGPAGVTDTQYF. CDR3 DNA: TGTGCCAGCAGCTTAGGTCCAGCGGGAGTCACAGATACGCAGTATTTT.

The V gene is TRBV5-1, the J gene TRBJ2-5; D gene ambiguous. Germline values: CDR1 SGHRS, CDR2 YFSETQ. Trimming pared 0 bases from V and 0 bases from J, leaving 6 bases between. The CDR3 loop spans 14 amino acids. The CDR3 loop is CASSLELYQETQYF. DNA for the CDR3: TGCGCCAGCAGCTTGGAACTGTACCAAGAGACCCAGTACTTC.

This clone has only a few counts. The chain is built from TRBV25-1 and TRBJ2-6; a weak D match, TRBD2 (7 bases). The V gene's germline CDR1 is MGHDK and CDR2 SYGVNS. Trimming took off 3 bases at V and 3 bases at J, with 12 bases between the two ends. The CDR3 contains 16 residues. The CDR3 region is CASSEAGALGANVLTF. Written as DNA, the CDR3 is TGTGCCAGCAGTGAGGCGGGGGCGCTTGGGGCCAACGTCCTGACTTTC.

The rearrangement joins TRBV13 to TRBJ2-7; 8 nucleotides agree with TRBD1. Germline CDR1 reads PRHDT; CDR2 reads FYEKMQ (reference sequence). Trimming removed 3 bases from V and 3 bases from J; junction bases left unmatched: 10. The CDR3 is made up of 16 amino acids. Here the CDR3 reads CASSFFGTGADYEQYF. The CDR3 DNA reads as TGTGCCAGCAGCTTTTTCGGGACAGGAGCCGACTACGAGCAGTACTTC.

The V call is TRBV4-2, the J call TRBJ1-2, with D possibly matching TRBD1 (6 bases). The CDR3 is 14 amino acids. The germline V and J ends were trimmed by 3 bases and 4 bases, with 12 bases remaining between them. Per the germline V gene, CDR1 is LGHNA and CDR2 is YNFKEQ. The CDR3 here is CASSQAQGPYGYTF. DNA for the CDR3: TGTGCCAGCAGCCAGGCACAGGGACCCTATGGCTACACCTTC.